Each of the 25 T cell receptor beta chains below was sequenced from the same sample in a study of T cell repertoires in ileal Crohn's disease. The table came from immunoSEQ multiplex PCR; TCRdb's copy has only in-frame clones and leaves some out. The sample yields thousands of clones, 80% to 90% seen once. Material for sequencing was ileal tissue. These receptors were obtained from an adult with Crohn's disease.

The CDR3 coding sequence is TGTGCCTGGAGTGTTTATAGGGGGCCATGGGAGCAGTACTTC. It translates to CAWSVYRGPWEQYF. V usage is TRBV30 and J usage is TRBJ2-7, with 7 bases that match TRBD1. This CDR3 region has 14 residues. J lost 7 bases, V lost 0 bases, and 9 bases had no gene match. Germline V CDR1 and CDR2: GTSNPN, SVGIG (reference sequence). The whole variable domain, remainder taken from reference TRBV30 and TRBJ2-7, is SQTIHQWPATLVQPVGSPLSLECTVEGTSNPNLYWYRQAAGRGLQLLFYSVGIGQISSEVPQNLSASRPQDRQFILSSKKLLLSDSGFYLCAWSVYRGPWEQYFGPGTRLTVT.

Here the CDR3 reads CASSGTSGAYEQYF. The CDR3 nucleotides read TGTGCCAGCAGTGGAACTAGCGGGGCCTACGAGCAGTACTTC. The rearrangement joins TRBV25-1 to TRBJ2-7; 10 bases map to TRBD2. Trimming removed 4 bases from V and 2 bases from J; junction bases left unmatched: 2. Germline CDR1 MGHDK, CDR2 SYGVNS. CDR3 size: 14 residues.

The rearrangement uses TRBV19 and TRBJ2-2; weak D call: TRBD2 (6 bases). The CDR3 is 15 residues long. CDR1 is LNHDA, CDR2 SQIVND, per germline (reference sequence). V was pared by 3 bases and J by 4 bases, with 12 bases between. This chain's CDR3 is CASSMQGSGTGELFF. In nucleotides, the CDR3 is TGTGCCAGTAGTATGCAGGGTAGCGGCACCGGGGAGCTGTTTTTT.

The chain links TRBV6-6 to TRBJ1-2, with a tentative D call TRBD1 (5 bases). Germline V lookup: CDR1 MNHNY, CDR2 SVGAGI (reference sequence). The CDR3 is 14 residues long. With 0 bases removed from V and 2 bases from J, the gap between germline ends came to 7 bases. The CDR3 loop is CASSYSKGNYGYTF. The CDR3, as DNA: TGTGCCAGCAGTTACTCTAAGGGGAACTATGGCTACACCTTC.

The rearrangement links TRBV18 to TRBJ2-1; TRBD2 aligns across 10 bases. Germline values: CDR1 KGHSH, CDR2 LQKENI. The length of the CDR3 is 15 residues. V lost 2 bases and J lost 3; bases outside the gene matches: 1. CDR3 sequence: CASSPRLAGYNEQFF. CDR3 coding DNA: TGTGCCAGCTCACCAAGACTAGCGGGCTACAATGAGCAGTTCTTC.

This clone was picked up a small number of times. The rearrangement joins TRBV10-2 to TRBJ2-5; 9 positions agree with TRBD2. The CDR3 has 15 residues. The J segment lost 5 bases and the V segment lost 2 bases, leaving 6 bases of the junction unmatched. Germline assignment: CDR1 WSHSY and CDR2 SAAADI. CDR3 in amino acids: CASSEPRGLAETQYF. CDR3 nucleotides: TGCGCCAGCAGTGAGCCACGAGGACTAGCGGAGACCCAGTACTTC.

The J gene is TRBJ2-7, the V gene TRBV14; D perhaps matches TRBD2 (5 bases). V lost 0 bases and J 4 bases, leaving 13 bases between the germline ends. Looked up from germline, CDR1 is SGHDN and CDR2 is FVKESK. The CDR3 runs 15 residues. The CDR3 nucleotides read TGTGCCAGCAGCCAAGAAGTAACTAGTAGATACGAGCAGTACTTC. Translation: CASSQEVTSRYEQYF. The whole variable domain, filled in from reference TRBV14 and TRBJ2-7, reads EAGVTQFPSHSVIEKGQTVTLRCDPISGHDNLYWYRRVMGKEIKFLLHFVKESKQDESGMPNNRFLAERTGGTYSTLKVQPAELEDSGVYFCASSQEVTSRYEQYFGPGTRLTVT.

Here the CDR3 reads CASKKDGRGAGEQYF. CDR3 nucleotides: TGTGCCAGTAAAAAAGATGGAAGGGGCGCGGGAGAGCAGTACTTC. The chain recombines TRBV19 with TRBJ2-7; possible D gene TRBD2, 6 bases. CDR1 and CDR2 from the germline V gene are LNHDA and SQIVND (reference sequence). V lost 7 bases, J lost 7 bases, and 23 bases lay in between. CDR3 length: 15 amino acids.

In this sample, this clone turned up a few times. The rearrangement joins TRBV4-1 to TRBJ2-5; 9 nucleotides agree with TRBD1. The junction had 8 bases not matched to a gene; V was cut back by 4 bases and J by 5 bases. Germline V gene data show CDR1 as MGHRA and CDR2 as YSYEKL. This CDR3 comprises 15 residues. In DNA form, the CDR3 reads TGCGCCAGCAGCCCACAGGGGGCAGGAGTGGAGACCCAGTACTTC. Translated, it gives CASSPQGAGVETQYF.

The chain carries TRBV27 and TRBJ2-7; 7 bases match TRBD1. Trimming took 3 bases from V and 3 from J; bases not matched to a gene: 2. The CDR3 totals 13 residues. Germline V gene data show CDR1 as MNHEY and CDR2 as SMNVEV (reference sequence). The DNA of the CDR3 is TGTGCCAGCAGTTTGGGGGACAGCTACGAGCAGTACTTC. Translating gives CASSLGDSYEQYF.

The J gene is TRBJ1-2, the V gene TRBV5-1, with a tentative D call TRBD1 (5 bases). CDR1 and CDR2 (germline): SGHRS, YFSETQ. The CDR3 sequence is 13 residues long. The germline V and J ends were trimmed by 2 bases and 8 bases, with 13 bases remaining between them. This CDR3 reads CASSFGGADGYTF. In DNA form, the CDR3 reads TGCGCCAGCAGCTTTGGAGGGGCGGACGGCTACACCTTC.

This sequence joins TRBV6-1 and TRBJ1-2; D is perhaps TRBD1 (5 bases). V was trimmed by 5 bases and J by 4 bases, leaving 14 bases between them. The CDR3 is 14 residues long. The germline CDR1 and CDR2 sequences are MNHNS and SASEGT. The CDR3 sequence is CASSMTATLYGYTF. CDR3 coding DNA: TGTGCCAGCAGTATGACAGCTACTCTCTATGGCTACACCTTC.

The chain is built from TRBV25-1 and TRBJ2-3; maybe TRBD1 (6 bases). V shed 2 bases and J shed 3 bases, with 12 bases lying between them. This CDR3 is built from 15 residues. The germline V gene has CDR1 MGHDK and CDR2 SYGVNS. CDR3 sequence: CASSEKVQGTDTQYF. CDR3 sequence (DNA): TGTGCCAGCAGTGAAAAAGTGCAGGGGACAGATACGCAGTATTTT.

V is TRBV6-1 and J is TRBJ1-2, with D maybe TRBD1 (6 bases). There are 13 residues in the CDR3. Germline CDR1 is MNHNS and CDR2 is SASEGT. Trimming shortened V by 3 bases and J by 8 bases, and 13 bases separated the two germline ends. The CDR3 sequence is CASSEVNRDGYTF. The CDR3 nucleotides read TGTGCCAGCAGTGAGGTTAACAGGGACGGCTACACCTTC.

This sequence joins TRBV7-9 and TRBJ2-3; 12 bases fit TRBD2. The CDR3 has 15 residues. Germline CDR1 is SEHNR and CDR2 is FQNEAQ (reference sequence). V lost 4 bases and J lost 3; bases outside the gene matches: 2. CDR3 sequence (DNA): TGTGCCAGCAGCTCAACTAGCGGGAGGACAGATACGCAGTATTTT. Protein: CASSSTSGRTDTQYF.

This clone was recorded once. The gene calls are TRBV18 and TRBJ1-1; D not resolved. CDR3 length: 14 amino acids. Germline V gives CDR1 KGHSH, CDR2 LQKENI. V lost 5 bases and J 0 bases, leaving 10 bases between the germline ends. CDR3 in DNA: TGTGCCAGCTCAGAGACACTTATGAACACTGAAGCTTTCTTT. Amino acid sequence: CASSETLMNTEAFF.

The chain joins TRBV7-2 to TRBJ1-4, with a possible D match to TRBD1 (6 bases). Germline CDR1 reads SGHTA; CDR2 reads FQGNSA. V was clipped by 3 bases and J by 5 bases, with 7 bases between them. The CDR3 totals 13 residues. CDR3 sequence: CASSFGQNEKLFF. The CDR3 region has the DNA TGTGCCAGCAGCTTCGGACAGAATGAAAAACTGTTTTTT.

The chain is built from TRBV29-1 and TRBJ2-2; 9 bases fit TRBD1. Germline V gives CDR1 SQVTM, CDR2 ANQGSEA. J was trimmed by 7 bases and V by 7 bases; bases with no gene match: 10. This CDR3 is built from 14 residues. The CDR3 DNA is TGCAGCGCGGGACAGGGAGAGGTTGGCGGGGAGCTGTTTTTT. Encoded protein: CSAGQGEVGGELFF.

CDR3 protein: CASSPLSGRNNEQFF. CDR3 nucleotides: TGTGCCAGCAGCCCTCTTAGCGGGAGAAACAATGAGCAGTTCTTC. The genes are TRBV5-5 and TRBJ2-1; 9 positions agree with TRBD2. V lost 4 bases, J lost 5 bases, and 7 bases stayed unmatched. CDR3 length equals 15 residues. Germline CDR1 SGHKS, CDR2 YYEKEE (reference sequence).

The chain combines TRBV14 with TRBJ2-7; D remains unclear. Germline V gives CDR1 SGHDN, CDR2 FVKESK. V gave up 2 bases and J gave up 5 bases, with 4 bases separating them. The CDR3 has 11 residues. The CDR3 loop is CASSQSNEQYF. CDR3 nucleotides: TGTGCCAGCAGCCAAAGCAACGAGCAGTACTTC.

Written as DNA, the CDR3 is TGTGCCAGCAGGACTAGCGGGAGCTACGAGCAGTACTTC. The encoded protein is CASRTSGSYEQYF. The chain employs TRBV6-5 and TRBJ2-7; TRBD2 matches 12 bases. The germline V gene has CDR1 MNHEY and CDR2 SVGAGI. J lost 3 bases, V lost 6 bases, and 0 bases had no gene match. The CDR3 runs 13 residues.

The chain combines TRBV5-1 with TRBJ2-1, with 9 bases lining up with TRBD2. Trimming took 1 base from V and 0 from J; bases not matched to a gene: 2. CDR3 length: 16 residues. Germline V gene sequence: CDR1 SGHRS, CDR2 YFSETQ. CDR3 nucleotides: TGCGCCAGCAGCTTGCTGACTAGCGGCTCCTACAATGAGCAGTTCTTC. Translation: CASSLLTSGSYNEQFF.

This chain connects TRBV5-1 to TRBJ2-3, with TRBD2 identical over 8 bases. The CDR3 runs 15 residues. Germline trimming cut 2 bases from V and 6 bases from J; bases unmatched to any gene: 8. Germline CDR1 is SGHRS and CDR2 is YFSETQ. The CDR3 spells CASSLGPTSADTQYF. CDR3 in DNA: TGCGCCAGCAGCTTAGGTCCGACTAGCGCTGATACGCAGTATTTT.

The rearrangement links TRBV12-5 to TRBJ1-5; D is unclear. V lost 6 bases and J 5 bases, leaving 11 bases between the germline ends. Germline lookup yields CDR1 LGHNT and CDR2 FRNRAP. This CDR3 is built from 13 residues. CDR3 protein: CASGFTDYQPQHF. In DNA form, the CDR3 reads TGTGCTAGTGGCTTCACAGATTATCAGCCCCAGCATTTT.

The chain recombines TRBV25-1 with TRBJ2-3, with D possibly TRBD2 on 5 matching bases. V was cut by 4 bases and J by 3 bases, with 17 bases left in between. Germline V gene lookup returns CDR1 MGHDK and CDR2 SYGVNS. CDR3 length equals 16 residues. In nucleotides, the CDR3 is TGTGCCAGCAGTGGGCTCAGCGGAATAAAAACAGATACGCAGTATTTT. Its protein product is CASSGLSGIKTDTQYF.